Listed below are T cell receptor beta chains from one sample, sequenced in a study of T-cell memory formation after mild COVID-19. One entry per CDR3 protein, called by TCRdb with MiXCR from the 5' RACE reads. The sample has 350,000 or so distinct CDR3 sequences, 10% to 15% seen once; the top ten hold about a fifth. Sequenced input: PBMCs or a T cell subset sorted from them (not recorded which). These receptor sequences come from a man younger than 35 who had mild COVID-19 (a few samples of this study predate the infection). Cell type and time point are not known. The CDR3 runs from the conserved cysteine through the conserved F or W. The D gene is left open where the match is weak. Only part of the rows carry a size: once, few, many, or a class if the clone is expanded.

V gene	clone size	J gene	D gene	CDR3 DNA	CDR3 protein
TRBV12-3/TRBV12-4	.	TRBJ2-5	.	TGTGCCAGCAGGAACCGGGGGAGAGAGACCCAGTACTTC	CASRNRGRETQYF
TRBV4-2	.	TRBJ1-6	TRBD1	TGTGCCAGCAGCCCGTTACCCATGGGACAGGGGAATTCACCCCTCCACTTT	CASSPLPMGQGNSPLHF
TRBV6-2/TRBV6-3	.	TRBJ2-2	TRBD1	TGTGCCAGCAGTTATACGACAGGGTGGCCCGGGGAGCTGTTTTTT	CASSYTTGWPGELFF
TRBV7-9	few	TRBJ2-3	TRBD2	TGTGCCGTTCAGAGCGGGGGGGCGGCGGATACGCAGTATTTT	CAVQSGGAADTQYF
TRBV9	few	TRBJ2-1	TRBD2	TGTGCCAGCAATAACCCCCGGACTAGGCGCGACCACAATGAGCAGTTCTTC	CASNNPRTRRDHNEQFF
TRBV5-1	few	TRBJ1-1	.	TGCGCCAGCAGCTTGCTCGGGCCGAACACTGAAGCTTTCTTT	CASSLLGPNTEAFF
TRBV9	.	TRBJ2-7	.	TGTGCCAGCAGCGAAACCGGGTTCTCCTCCTACGAGCAGTACTTC	CASSETGFSSYEQYF
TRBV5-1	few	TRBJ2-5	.	TGCGCCAGCAGCTCAAGCGGGTTCCACCTGGGGGAGACCCAGTACTTC	CASSSSGFHLGETQYF
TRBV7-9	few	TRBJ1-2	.	TGTGCCAGCAGCTTTTCCCTCCGGGGGACCGGGGCCGGTGGCTACACCTTC	CASSFSLRGTGAGGYTF
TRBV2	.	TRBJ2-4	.	TGTGCCACAAACAGGGTCCCAAACATTCAGTACTTC	CATNRVPNIQYF
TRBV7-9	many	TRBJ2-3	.	TGTGCCAGCAGCTTGCGGGGAACCACAGATACGCAGTATTTT	CASSLRGTTDTQYF
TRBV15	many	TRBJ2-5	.	TGTGCCACCAGCAGAGATCTGGGTGCAGGAGAGACCCAGTACTTC	CATSRDLGAGETQYF
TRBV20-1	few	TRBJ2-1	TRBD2	TGCAGTGCTTCGGGACTAACCAATGAGCAGTTCTTC	CSASGLTNEQFF
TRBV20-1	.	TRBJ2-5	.	TGCAGTGCTAGAGATCGAGGAAGGGAAGAGACCCAGTACTTC	CSARDRGREETQYF
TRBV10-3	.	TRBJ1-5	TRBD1	TGTGCCATCAGCGACAGGGGGCCGAGTCAGCCCCAGCATTTT	CAISDRGPSQPQHF
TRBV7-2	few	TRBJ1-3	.	TGTGCCAGCAGCCCAACAGATTTCTCTGGAAACACCATATATTTT	CASSPTDFSGNTIYF
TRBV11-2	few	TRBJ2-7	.	TGTGCCAGCAGCTTATCCGTTTACGAGCAGTACTTC	CASSLSVYEQYF
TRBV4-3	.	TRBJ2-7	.	TGCGCCAGCAGCCAAGATTGGGGCGAAACTAGCTCCTACGAGCAGTACTTC	CASSQDWGETSSYEQYF
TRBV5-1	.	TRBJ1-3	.	TGCGCCAGCAGCTTCGACCCAAAGAGCTCTGGAAACACCATATATTTT	CASSFDPKSSGNTIYF
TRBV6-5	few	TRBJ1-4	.	TGTGCCAGCAGTGCGTCCGGGACAAATAATGAAAAACTGTTTTTT	CASSASGTNNEKLFF
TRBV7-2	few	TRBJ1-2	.	.	CASSLVATGSDRGLTF
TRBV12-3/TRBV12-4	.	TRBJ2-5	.	TGTGCCAGCAGGCTGGGCGATATCCAAGAGACCCAGTACTTC	CASRLGDIQETQYF
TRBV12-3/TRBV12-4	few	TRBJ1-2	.	TGTGCCAGCAGTTTTGGCATCTATGGCTACACCTTC	CASSFGIYGYTF
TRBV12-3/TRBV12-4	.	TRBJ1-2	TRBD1	TGTGCCAGCAGTTCCACCTCGGGGACAGGGTCTGACACCTTC	CASSSTSGTGSDTF
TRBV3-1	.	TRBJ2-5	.	TGTGCCAGTTCGAATGGGGTGACCCAGTACTTC	CASSNGVTQYF
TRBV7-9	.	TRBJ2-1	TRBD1	TGTGCCAGCAGCCGGGACAGGGGGAATTATGATGAGCAGTTCTTC	CASSRDRGNYDEQFF
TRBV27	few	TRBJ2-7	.	TGTGCCAGCAAGGCTTTTGAGGGGACCTACGAGCAGTACTTC	CASKAFEGTYEQYF
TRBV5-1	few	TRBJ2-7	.	TGCGCCAGCAGCTTAGAGCCGGGCTACTCCTACGAGCAGTACTTC	CASSLEPGYSYEQYF
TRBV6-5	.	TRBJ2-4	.	TGTGCCAGCAGTTACCGGGTACAGGGATGGGGTTACATTCAGTACTTC	CASSYRVQGWGYIQYF
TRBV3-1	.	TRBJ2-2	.	TGTGCCAGCAGCCAACTGTCGCGGCAGGGCACCGGGGAGCTGTTTTTT	CASSQLSRQGTGELFF
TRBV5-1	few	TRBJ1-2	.	TGCGCCAGCAGCTTCGGAGGGGGAGACCTTTCGAATGGCTACACCTTC	CASSFGGGDLSNGYTF
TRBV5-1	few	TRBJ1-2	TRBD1	TGCGCCAGCAGCTTGACCGGACAGGGCGAAGGCTACACCTTC	CASSLTGQGEGYTF
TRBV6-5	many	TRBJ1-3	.	TGTGCCAGCAGTTATTCGAGCTCTGGAAACACCATATATTTT	CASSYSSSGNTIYF
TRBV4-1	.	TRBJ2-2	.	TGCGCCAGCAGCCACCTCTCTAGCAACGGGGAGCTGTTTTTT	CASSHLSSNGELFF
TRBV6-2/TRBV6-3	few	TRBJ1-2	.	TGTGCCAGCACCTTCGGGACTTCCTATGGCTACACCTTC	CASTFGTSYGYTF
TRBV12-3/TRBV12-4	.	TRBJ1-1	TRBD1	TGTGCCAGCAGACTGGACAGGGGGATGATGAACACTGAAGCTTTCTTT	CASRLDRGMMNTEAFF
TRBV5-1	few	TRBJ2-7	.	TGCGCCAGCAAGGGAAGCGGGTCCTACGAGCAGTACTTC	CASKGSGSYEQYF
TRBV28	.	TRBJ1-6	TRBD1	TGTGCCAGCAGTAAAACTAACCAGGGACAGCATCATTCACCCCTCCACTTT	CASSKTNQGQHHSPLHF
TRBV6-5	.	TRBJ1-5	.	TGTGCCAGCAGTTCCGTGGCTCATCAGCCCCAGCATTTT	CASSSVAHQPQHF
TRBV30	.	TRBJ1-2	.	TGTGCCTGGGTTCAGGGAAACTATGGCTACACCTTC	CAWVQGNYGYTF
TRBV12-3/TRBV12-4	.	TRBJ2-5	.	TGTGCCAGCAGTTTACCACTCGCGTACCAAGAGACCCAGTACTTC	CASSLPLAYQETQYF
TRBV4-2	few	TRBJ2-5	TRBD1	TGTGCCAGCAGCCTCCTAGAACCCGGGACAGGGTCTGTTGGGGAGACCCAGTACTTC	CASSLLEPGTGSVGETQYF
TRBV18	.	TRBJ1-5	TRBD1	TGTGCCAGCTCCCCTAGGAGAGGGGGCGCAGGCAATCAGCCCCAGCATTTT	CASSPRRGGAGNQPQHF
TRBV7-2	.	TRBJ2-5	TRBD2	TGTGCCAGCACCAAAGGGACTAGCTGGGGGGAGACCCAGTACTTC	CASTKGTSWGETQYF
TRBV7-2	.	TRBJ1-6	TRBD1	TGTGCCAGCAGGAGTACCCGGGACAGAGGGTCACCCCTCCACTTT	CASRSTRDRGSPLHF
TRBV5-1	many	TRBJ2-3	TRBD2	TGCGCCAGCAGCCGGTCGGCTAGCGGGAGCACAGATACGCAGTATTTT	CASSRSASGSTDTQYF
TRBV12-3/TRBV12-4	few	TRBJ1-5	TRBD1	TGTGCCAGCAGTTCGGCCGGACAGGGAGGCAATCAGCCCCAGCATTTT	CASSSAGQGGNQPQHF
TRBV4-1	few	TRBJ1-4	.	TGCGCCAGCAGCCTAACCCAGACAGGAAGAATGGCGAATGAAAAACTGTTTTTT	CASSLTQTGRMANEKLFF
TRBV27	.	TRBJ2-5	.	TGTGCCAGCAGTTTTTTGGCGGGGGCACCCCAAGAGACCCAGTACTTC	CASSFLAGAPQETQYF
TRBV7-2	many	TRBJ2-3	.	TGTGCCAGCAGCTTCCGACAGGGAGGAGATACGCAGTATTTT	CASSFRQGGDTQYF
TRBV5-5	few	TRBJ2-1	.	TGTGCCAGCAGCTTGGGGGGGACCCCTACCAGTGAGCAGTTCTTC	CASSLGGTPTSEQFF
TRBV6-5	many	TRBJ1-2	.	TGTGCCAGCAGCCCCGACAGGCTCTATGGCTACACCTTC	CASSPDRLYGYTF
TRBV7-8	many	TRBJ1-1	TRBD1	TGTGCCAGCAAATTAGACAGGGCGGAGAGCACTGAAGCTTTCTTT	CASKLDRAESTEAFF
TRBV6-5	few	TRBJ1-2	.	TGTGCCAGCAGTTACTGGCAGTTCTATGGCTACACCTTC	CASSYWQFYGYTF
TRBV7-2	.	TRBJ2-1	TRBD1	TGTGCCAGCAGCTTAGAGGGCGGCAGGGGGCCTTACAATGAGCAGTTCTTC	CASSLEGGRGPYNEQFF